The T cell receptor beta chain under discussion was sequenced for a study of T-cell memory formation after mild COVID-19. Study in general: There were largely donor-specific TCR clusters.

This CDR3 region has 16 residues. The germline V gene has CDR1 SGDLS and CDR2 YYNGEE. With V trimmed by 3 bases and J by 2 bases, 4 bases remained unmatched. The study's findings and limits: The finding that pre-infection memory included some responding clones suggested that cross-reactive memory joined. Whereas later expanders leaned CD4+, clones contracting day 15 to 85 showed a balanced CD4/CD8 makeup.

This clonotype was found a few times. The antigen remains unidentified. Researchers used 5'RACE with constant-segment primers to make TCR alpha and TCR beta cDNA libraries that carry sample barcodes and UMIs. In TCRdb, the 5' RACE reads were re-called with MiXCR into one record per CDR3 protein. The repertoire holds roughly 510,000 distinct CDR3 sequences, with 15% to 20% as singletons. This TCR was sampled from an adult woman who had mild COVID-19 (a few samples of this study predate the infection). Cell type and time point are not known. The rearrangement uses TRBV9 and TRBJ2-2, with 10 bases aligning to TRBD1. Specimen: PBMCs or a T cell subset sorted from them (not recorded which). Here the CDR3 reads CASSGRDRGNTGELFF. Here the CDR3 DNA reads TGTGCCAGCAGCGGTCGGGACAGGGGTAACACCGGGGAGCTGTTTTTT.